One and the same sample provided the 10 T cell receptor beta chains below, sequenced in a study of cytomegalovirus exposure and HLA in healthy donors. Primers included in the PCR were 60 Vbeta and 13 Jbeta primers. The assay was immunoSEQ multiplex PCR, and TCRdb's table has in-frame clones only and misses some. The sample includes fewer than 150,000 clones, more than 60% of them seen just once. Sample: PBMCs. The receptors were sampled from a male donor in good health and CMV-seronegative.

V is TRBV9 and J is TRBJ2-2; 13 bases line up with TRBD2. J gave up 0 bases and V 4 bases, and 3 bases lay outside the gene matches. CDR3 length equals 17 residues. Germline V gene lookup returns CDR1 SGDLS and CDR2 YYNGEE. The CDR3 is CASSQGLAGANTGELFF. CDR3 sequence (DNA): TGTGCCAGCAGCCAAGGACTAGCGGGGGCGAACACCGGGGAGCTGTTTTTT.

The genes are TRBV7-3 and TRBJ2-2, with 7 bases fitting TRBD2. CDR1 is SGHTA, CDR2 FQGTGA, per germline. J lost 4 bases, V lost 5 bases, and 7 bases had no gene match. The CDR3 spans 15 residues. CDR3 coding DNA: TGTGCCAGCAGCCATCGGGGCGGGAGCACCGGGGAGCTGTTTTTT. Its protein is CASSHRGGSTGELFF.

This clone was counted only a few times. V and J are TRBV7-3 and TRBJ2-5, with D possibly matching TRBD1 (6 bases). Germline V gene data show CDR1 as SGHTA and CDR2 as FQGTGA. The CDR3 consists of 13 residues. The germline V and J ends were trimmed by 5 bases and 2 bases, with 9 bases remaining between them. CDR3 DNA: TGTGCCAGCAGCCCTGGGACACAAGAGACCCAGTACTTC. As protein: CASSPGTQETQYF.

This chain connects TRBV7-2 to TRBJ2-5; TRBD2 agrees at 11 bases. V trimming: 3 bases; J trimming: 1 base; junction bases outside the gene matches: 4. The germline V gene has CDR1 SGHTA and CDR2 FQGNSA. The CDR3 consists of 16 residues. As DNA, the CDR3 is TGTGCCAGCAGCTTGGAGCTAGCGGGGGGCCAAGAGACCCAGTACTTC. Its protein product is CASSLELAGGQETQYF.

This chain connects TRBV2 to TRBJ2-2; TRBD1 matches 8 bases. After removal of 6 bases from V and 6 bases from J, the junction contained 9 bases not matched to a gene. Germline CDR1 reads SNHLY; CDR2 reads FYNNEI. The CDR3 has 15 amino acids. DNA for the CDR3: TGTGCCAGCAGGGTCCGCCGGGACAGGTCCGGGGAGCTGTTTTTT. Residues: CASRVRRDRSGELFF.

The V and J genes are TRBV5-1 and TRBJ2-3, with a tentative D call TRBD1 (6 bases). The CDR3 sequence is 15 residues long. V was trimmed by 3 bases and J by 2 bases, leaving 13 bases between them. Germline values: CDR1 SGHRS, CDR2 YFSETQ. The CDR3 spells CASSWWGLDTDTQYF. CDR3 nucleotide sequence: TGCGCCAGCAGCTGGTGGGGGCTCGACACAGATACGCAGTATTTT. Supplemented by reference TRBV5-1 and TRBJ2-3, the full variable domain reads KAGVTQTPRYLIKTRGQQVTLSCSPISGHRSVSWYQQTPGQGLQFLFEYFSETQRNKGNFPGRFSGRQFSNSRSEMNVSTLELGDSALYLCASSWWGLDTDTQYFGPGTRLTVL.

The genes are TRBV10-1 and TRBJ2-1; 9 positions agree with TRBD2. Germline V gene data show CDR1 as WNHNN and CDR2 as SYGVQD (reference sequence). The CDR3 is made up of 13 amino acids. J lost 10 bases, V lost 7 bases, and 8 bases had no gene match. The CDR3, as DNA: TGCGCCAGCAAGGCTAGCGGGATAGGCGAGCAGTTCTTC. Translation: CASKASGIGEQFF.

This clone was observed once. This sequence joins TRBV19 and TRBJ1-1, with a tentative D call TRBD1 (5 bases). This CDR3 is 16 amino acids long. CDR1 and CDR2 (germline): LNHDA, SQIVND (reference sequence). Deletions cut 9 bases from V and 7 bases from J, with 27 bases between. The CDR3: CASHSGPRTGKIEAFF. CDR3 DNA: TGTGCCAGCCACAGTGGGCCCCGCACAGGTAAAATTGAAGCTTTCTTT. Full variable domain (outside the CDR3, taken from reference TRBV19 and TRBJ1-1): DGGITQSPKYLFRKEGQNVTLSCEQNLNHDAMYWYRQDPGQGLRLIYYSQIVNDFQKGDIAEGYSVSREKKESFPLTVTSAQKNPTAFYLCASHSGPRTGKIEAFFGQGTRLTVV.

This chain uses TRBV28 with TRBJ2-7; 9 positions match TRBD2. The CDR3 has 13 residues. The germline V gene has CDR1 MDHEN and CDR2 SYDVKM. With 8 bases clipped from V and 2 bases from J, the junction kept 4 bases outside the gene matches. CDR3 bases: TGTGCCAGCCAGACTAGCGGCACCTACGAGCAGTACTTC. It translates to CASQTSGTYEQYF.

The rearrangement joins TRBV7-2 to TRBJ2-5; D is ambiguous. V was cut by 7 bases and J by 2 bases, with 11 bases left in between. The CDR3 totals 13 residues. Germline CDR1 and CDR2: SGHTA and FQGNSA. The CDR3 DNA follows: TGTGCCAGCACTGGCAGATTTCAAGAGACCCAGTACTTC. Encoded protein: CASTGRFQETQYF.